The 10 T cell receptor beta chains below all came from one sample that was sequenced in a study of identical twins listed by TCRdb under 2016. Libraries were built with 5' RACE. TCRdb shows the sequencer as Illumina HiSeq 2000. TCRdb cleaned the public reads at Q25 with fastp, built clones with MiXCR and kept in-frame beta chains. Here each entry gathers all rows of one CDR3 protein and keeps the most common genes and DNA. This sample lists about 890,000 distinct CDR3 sequences; 9% to 15% were detected once. The biggest ten clones account for about 1.5% of the sample. This same sample was also taken into another study, of yellow fever vaccine responses in identical twins.

Sequenced material: PBMCs. These receptors were taken from a woman aged 18-29 years in good health.

J is TRBJ1-1 and V is TRBV7-9; 9 bases align to TRBD1. The germline CDR1 and CDR2 sequences are SEHNR and FQNEAQ (reference sequence). The V segment lost 4 bases and the J segment 10 bases; nucleotides outside the gene matches: 13. The CDR3 consists of 15 residues. The DNA of the CDR3 is TGTGCCAGCAGCTCCGTACAGGGGGCCGCGCTCGGAGCTTTCTTT. This codes for CASSSVQGAALGAFF.

This clonotype was counted between two and nine times. The rearrangement links TRBV29-1 to TRBJ2-3, with 8 nucleotides matching TRBD1. V was pared by 4 bases and J by 4 bases, with 10 bases of the junction left unmatched. The CDR3 extends over 15 amino acids. Germline CDR1 and CDR2: SQVTM and ANQGSEA. The CDR3 nucleotides are TGCAGCGTTGGTCCCCAGGGGGCTCGGGCAGATACGCAGTATTTT. Translated: CSVGPQGARADTQYF.

The CDR3 loop is CASSPRTGAPSGANVLTF. CDR3 nucleotides: TGTGCCAGCAGCCCCCGGACAGGAGCCCCCTCTGGGGCCAACGTCCTGACTTTC. This chain joins TRBV9 and TRBJ2-6; 7 bases line up with TRBD1. Germline lookup yields CDR1 SGDLS and CDR2 YYNGEE. The V segment lost 4 bases and the J segment 0 bases; nucleotides outside the gene matches: 10. This CDR3 spans 18 amino acids.

The J gene is TRBJ1-1, the V gene TRBV4-1; D is ambiguous. V dropped 3 bases and J dropped 6 bases, with 17 bases sitting between them. The CDR3 extends over 15 amino acids. In germline, CDR1 is MGHRA, CDR2 YSYEKL. The DNA for the CDR3 is TGCGCCAGCAGCCACCTTCCAGGCTCCATAGCTGAAGCTTTCTTT. Translating it yields CASSHLPGSIAEAFF.

This clonotype appeared a few times. The V and J genes are TRBV15 and TRBJ1-5; D not certain. Germline CDR1 is LNHNV and CDR2 is YYDKDF (reference sequence). Trimming shortened V by 4 bases and J by 3 bases, and 10 bases separated the two germline ends. This CDR3 spans 14 amino acids. CDR3 loop: CATSTRQHNQPQHF. The CDR3 DNA sequence: TGTGCCACCAGCACCCGACAACACAATCAGCCCCAGCATTTT.

This clonotype showed up just a few times. V usage is TRBV7-9 and J usage is TRBJ1-6; possible D gene TRBD1, 5 bases. This CDR3 region has 15 residues. From germline, CDR1 is SEHNR and CDR2 FQNEAQ (reference sequence). With 0 bases removed from V and 7 bases from J, the gap between germline ends came to 10 bases. The CDR3 here is CASSLADYRNSPLHF. CDR3 sequence (DNA): TGTGCCAGCAGCTTAGCGGACTACAGGAATTCACCCCTCCACTTT.

Only a few counts were recorded for this clonotype. The chain combines TRBV5-1 with TRBJ2-7; 8 bases fit TRBD1. J was trimmed by 0 bases and V by 4 bases; bases with no gene match: 6. Germline V gives CDR1 SGHRS, CDR2 YFSETQ. This CDR3 is 15 amino acids long. CDR3 amino acids: CASSPRTGNSYEQYF. The CDR3 bases are TGCGCCAGCAGCCCCCGGACAGGGAACTCCTACGAGCAGTACTTC.

V usage is TRBV18 and J usage is TRBJ2-7, with 7 nucleotides matching TRBD1. The germline CDR1 and CDR2 sequences are KGHSH and LQKENI. V lost 3 bases, J lost 7 bases, and 18 bases stayed unmatched. This CDR3 spans 17 amino acids. The CDR3 sequence: CASSPDKSDRRPREQYF. The CDR3 region has the DNA TGTGCCAGCTCACCCGACAAATCGGACAGGCGACCGAGGGAGCAGTACTTC.

This clonotype was recorded many times. The rearrangement joins TRBV7-2 to TRBJ1-5, with D possibly TRBD1 on 6 matching bases. V lost 6 bases and J lost 3, with 21 bases in between. This CDR3 comprises 17 residues. Germline V gene sequence: CDR1 SGHTA, CDR2 FQGNSA. CDR3 region: CASSSYIPGQYNQPQHF. In nucleotides, the CDR3 is TGTGCCAGCAGTTCGTATATTCCGGGACAATACAATCAGCCCCAGCATTTT.

This clonotype came up a few times. This sequence joins TRBV2 and TRBJ2-7; possible D gene TRBD1, 6 bases. Looked up from germline, CDR1 is SNHLY and CDR2 is FYNNEI. Trimming removed 6 bases at V and 3 bases at J, with 9 bases between. The CDR3 length is 12 residues. The CDR3, as DNA: TGTGCCAGCAGCCGGACAGTCTACGAGCAGTACGTC. This codes for CASSRTVYEQYV.